This TCR beta chain stems from a study of blood T cells in healthy people across ages. With a J-beta primer mix and a sample-barcoded 5' primer, a second PCR ran 7 to 11 cycles. One entry per CDR3 protein results from TCRdb running MiXCR on the 5' RACE reads. The table includes some 710,000 distinct CDR3 sequences, 22% detected once. Per-sample PBMC isolation yielded at least 6.5 million cells. V lost 5 bases, J lost 6 bases, and 15 bases stayed unmatched. The CDR3 is made up of 17 amino acids. This TCR was sampled from a man between 65 and 80 years old in good health. The sequenced material came from blood. The chain recombines TRBV12-3 or TRBV12-4 with TRBJ2-3; the match to TRBD2 covers 9 bases. The CDR3 is CASSSPTGAGGSDTQYF. The CDR3 DNA reads as TGTGCCAGCAGTAGCCCGACTGGGGCGGGAGGGTCTGATACGCAGTATTTT.